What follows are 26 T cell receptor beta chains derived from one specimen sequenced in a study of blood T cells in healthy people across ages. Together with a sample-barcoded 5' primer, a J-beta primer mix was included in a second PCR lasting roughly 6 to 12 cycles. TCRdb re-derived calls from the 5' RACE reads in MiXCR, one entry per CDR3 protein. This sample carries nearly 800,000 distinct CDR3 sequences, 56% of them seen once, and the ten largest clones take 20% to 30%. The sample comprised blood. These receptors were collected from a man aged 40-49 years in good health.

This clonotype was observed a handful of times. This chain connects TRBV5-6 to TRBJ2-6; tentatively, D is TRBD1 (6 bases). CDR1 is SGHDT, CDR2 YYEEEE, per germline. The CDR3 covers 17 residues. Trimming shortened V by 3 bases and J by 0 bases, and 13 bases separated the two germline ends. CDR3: CASSSDSRSSGANVLTF. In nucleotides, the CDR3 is TGTGCCAGCAGCTCGGACAGCCGAAGCTCTGGGGCCAACGTCCTGACTTTC.

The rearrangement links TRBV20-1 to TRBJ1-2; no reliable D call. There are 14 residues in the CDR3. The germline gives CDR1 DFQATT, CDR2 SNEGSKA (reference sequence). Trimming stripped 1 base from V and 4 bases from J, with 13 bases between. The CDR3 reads CSARGALSVYGYTF. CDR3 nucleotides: TGCAGTGCTAGAGGTGCCCTTAGCGTCTATGGCTACACCTTC.

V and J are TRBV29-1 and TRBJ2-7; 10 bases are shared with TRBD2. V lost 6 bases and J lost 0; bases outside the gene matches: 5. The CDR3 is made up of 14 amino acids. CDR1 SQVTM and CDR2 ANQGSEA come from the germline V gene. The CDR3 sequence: CSVLLAGPSYEQYF. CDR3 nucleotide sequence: TGCAGCGTCTTACTAGCGGGACCCTCCTACGAGCAGTACTTC.

The CDR3 here is CATSSPSVEETQYF. The CDR3 DNA is TGTGCCACCAGCAGCCCTAGCGTCGAAGAGACCCAGTACTTC. The gene calls are TRBV15 and TRBJ2-5; D possibly corresponds to TRBD2 (6 bases). Trimming took off 3 bases at V and 3 bases at J, with 11 bases between the two ends. This CDR3 is 14 amino acids long. Per the germline V gene, CDR1 is LNHNV and CDR2 is YYDKDF (reference sequence).

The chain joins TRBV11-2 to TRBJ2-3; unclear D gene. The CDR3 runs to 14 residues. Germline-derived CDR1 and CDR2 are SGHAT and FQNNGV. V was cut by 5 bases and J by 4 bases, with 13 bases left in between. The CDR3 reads CASSDLIGADTQYF. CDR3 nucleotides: TGTGCCAGCAGCGACCTTATAGGTGCAGATACGCAGTATTTT.

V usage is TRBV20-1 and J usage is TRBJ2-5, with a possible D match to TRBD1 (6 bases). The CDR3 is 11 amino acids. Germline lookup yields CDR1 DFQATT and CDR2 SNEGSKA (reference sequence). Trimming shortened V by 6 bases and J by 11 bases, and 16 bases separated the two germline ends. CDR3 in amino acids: CSARQAREQYF. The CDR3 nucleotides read TGCAGTGCCCGACAGGCGAGGGAGCAGTACTTC.

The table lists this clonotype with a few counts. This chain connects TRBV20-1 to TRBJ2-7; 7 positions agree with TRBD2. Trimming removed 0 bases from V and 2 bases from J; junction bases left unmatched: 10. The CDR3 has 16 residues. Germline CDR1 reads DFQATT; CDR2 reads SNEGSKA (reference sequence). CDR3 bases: TGCAGTGCTAGAGACCAAGCAGCGGGATCTCCCTACGAGCAGTACTTC. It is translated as CSARDQAAGSPYEQYF.

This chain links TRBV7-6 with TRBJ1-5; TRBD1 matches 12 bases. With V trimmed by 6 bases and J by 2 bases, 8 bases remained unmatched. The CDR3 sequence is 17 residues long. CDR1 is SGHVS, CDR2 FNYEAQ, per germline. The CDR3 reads CASSSGTGGLGNQPQHF. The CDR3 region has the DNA TGTGCCAGCAGTTCTGGGACAGGGGGCCTCGGCAATCAGCCCCAGCATTTT. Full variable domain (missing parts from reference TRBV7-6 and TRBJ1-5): GAGVSQSPRYKVTKRGQDVALRCDPISGHVSLYWYRQALGQGPEFLTYFNYEAQQDKSGLPNDRFSAERPEGSISTLTIQRTEQRDSAMYRCASSSGTGGLGNQPQHFGDGTRLSIL.

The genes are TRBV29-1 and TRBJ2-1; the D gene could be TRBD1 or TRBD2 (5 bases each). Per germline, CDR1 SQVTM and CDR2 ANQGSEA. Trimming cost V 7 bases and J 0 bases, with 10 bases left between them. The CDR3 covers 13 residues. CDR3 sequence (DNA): TGCAGCGCGGTTGGGGGCTCCTACAATGAGCAGTTCTTC. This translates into CSAVGGSYNEQFF.

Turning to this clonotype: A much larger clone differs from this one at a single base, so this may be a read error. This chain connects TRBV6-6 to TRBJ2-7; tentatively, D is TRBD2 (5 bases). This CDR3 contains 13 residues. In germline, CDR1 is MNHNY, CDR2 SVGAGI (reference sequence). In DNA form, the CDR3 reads TGTGCCAGCAGTGACTCGGGGAACTACGAGCAGTACTTC. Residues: CASSDSGNYEQYF.

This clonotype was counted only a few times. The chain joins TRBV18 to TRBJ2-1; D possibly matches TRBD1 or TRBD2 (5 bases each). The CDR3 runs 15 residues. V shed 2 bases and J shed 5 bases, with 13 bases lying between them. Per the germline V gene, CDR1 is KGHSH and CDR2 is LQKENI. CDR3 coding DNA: TGTGCCAGCTCACCATCCAGGGACGTTGACAATGAGCAGTTCTTC. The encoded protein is CASSPSRDVDNEQFF.

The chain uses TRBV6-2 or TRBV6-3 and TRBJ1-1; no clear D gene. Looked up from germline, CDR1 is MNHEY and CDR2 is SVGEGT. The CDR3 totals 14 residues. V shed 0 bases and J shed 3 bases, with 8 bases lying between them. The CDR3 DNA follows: TGTGCCAGCAGTTACTCGTACGTGGACACTGAAGCTTTCTTT. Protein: CASSYSYVDTEAFF.

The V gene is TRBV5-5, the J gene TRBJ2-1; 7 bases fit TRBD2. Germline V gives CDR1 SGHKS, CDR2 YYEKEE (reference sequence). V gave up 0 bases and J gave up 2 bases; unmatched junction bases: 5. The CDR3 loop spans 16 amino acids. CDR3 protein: CASSLGSGLAYNEQFF. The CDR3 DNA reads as TGTGCCAGCAGCTTGGGCAGTGGACTAGCCTACAATGAGCAGTTCTTC.

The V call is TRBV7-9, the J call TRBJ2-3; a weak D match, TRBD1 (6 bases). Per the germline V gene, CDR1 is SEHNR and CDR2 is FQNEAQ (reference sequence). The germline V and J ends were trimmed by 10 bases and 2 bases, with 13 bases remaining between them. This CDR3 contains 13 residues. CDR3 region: CATHRDLTDTQYF. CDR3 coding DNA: TGTGCCACCCACAGGGACCTCACAGATACGCAGTATTTT.

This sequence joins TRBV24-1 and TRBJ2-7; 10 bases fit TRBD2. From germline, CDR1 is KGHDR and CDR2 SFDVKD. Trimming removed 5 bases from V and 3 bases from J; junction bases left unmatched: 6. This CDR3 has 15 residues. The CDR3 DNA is TGTGCCACCAGTGCCCAGCGGGAGGGCCGCTACGAGCAGTACTTC. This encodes CATSAQREGRYEQYF.

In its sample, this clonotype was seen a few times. CDR3 nucleotides: TGTGCCACCAGCGCATTAAGGGGGGATGAAAAACTGTTTTTT. As protein: CATSALRGDEKLFF. The chain carries TRBV15 and TRBJ1-4; D might be TRBD1 (6 bases). CDR3 length: 14 residues. The V end lost 5 bases, the J end lost 6 bases, and 13 bases lay between the germline ends. Looked up from germline, CDR1 is LNHNV and CDR2 is YYDKDF (reference sequence).

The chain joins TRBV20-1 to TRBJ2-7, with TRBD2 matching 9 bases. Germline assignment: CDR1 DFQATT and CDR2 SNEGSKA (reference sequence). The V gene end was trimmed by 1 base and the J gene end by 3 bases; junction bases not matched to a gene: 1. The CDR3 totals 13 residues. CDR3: CSARVAGVYEQYF. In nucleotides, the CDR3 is TGCAGTGCTAGAGTAGCGGGGGTCTACGAGCAGTACTTC.

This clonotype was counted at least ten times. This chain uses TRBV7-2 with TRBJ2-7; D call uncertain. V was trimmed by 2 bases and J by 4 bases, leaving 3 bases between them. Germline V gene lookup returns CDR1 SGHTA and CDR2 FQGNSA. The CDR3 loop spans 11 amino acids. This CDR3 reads CASSLTYEQYF. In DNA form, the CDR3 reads TGTGCCAGCAGCTTAACATACGAGCAGTACTTC.

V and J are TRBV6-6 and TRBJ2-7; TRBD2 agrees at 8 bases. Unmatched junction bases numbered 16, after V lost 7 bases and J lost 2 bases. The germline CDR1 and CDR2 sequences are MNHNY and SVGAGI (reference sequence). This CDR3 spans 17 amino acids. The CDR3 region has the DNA TGTGCCAGCACGTCACTCGGGAGGGAGCTGAGGACCTACGAGCAGTACTTC. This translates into CASTSLGRELRTYEQYF.

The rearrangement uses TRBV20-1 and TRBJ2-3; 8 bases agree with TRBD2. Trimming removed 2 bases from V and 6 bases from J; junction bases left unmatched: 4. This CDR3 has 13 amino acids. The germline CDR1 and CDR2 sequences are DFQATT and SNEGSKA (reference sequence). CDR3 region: CSARRAGDDTQYF. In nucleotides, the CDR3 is TGCAGTGCTAGACGAGCGGGGGATGATACGCAGTATTTT.

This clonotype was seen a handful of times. CDR3 residues: CASSPSGRAETQYF. The DNA for the CDR3 is TGTGCCAGCAGCCCCTCGGGCCGAGCGGAGACCCAGTACTTC. The chain carries TRBV12-3 or TRBV12-4 and TRBJ2-7; D is unclear. The DNA matches TRBJ2-5 better at its end, which makes the J call doubtful. The CDR3 length is 14 residues.

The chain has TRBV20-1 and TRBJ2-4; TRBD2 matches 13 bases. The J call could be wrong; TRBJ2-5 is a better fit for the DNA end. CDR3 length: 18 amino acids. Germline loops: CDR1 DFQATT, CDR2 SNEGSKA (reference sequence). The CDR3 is CSARDVLAGGSWQETQYF. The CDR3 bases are TGCAGTGCTAGAGATGTACTAGCGGGGGGGAGTTGGCAGGAGACCCAGTACTTC.

CDR3 amino acids: CAISVQGGNTEAFF. The CDR3 DNA is TGTGCCATCAGTGTTCAGGGAGGGAACACTGAAGCTTTCTTT. This chain connects TRBV10-3 to TRBJ1-1, with a weak D call TRBD1 (5 bases). CDR1 and CDR2 (germline): ENHRY, SYGVKD. Trimming removed 4 bases from V and 1 base from J, with 10 bases in between. This CDR3 contains 14 residues.

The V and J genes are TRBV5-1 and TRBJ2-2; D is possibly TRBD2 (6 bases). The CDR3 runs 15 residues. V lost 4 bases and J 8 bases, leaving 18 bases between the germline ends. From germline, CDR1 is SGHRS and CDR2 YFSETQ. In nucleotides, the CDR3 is TGCGCCAGCAGCCGGGGACGGATGCGGGAAGGGGAGCTGTTTTTT. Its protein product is CASSRGRMREGELFF.

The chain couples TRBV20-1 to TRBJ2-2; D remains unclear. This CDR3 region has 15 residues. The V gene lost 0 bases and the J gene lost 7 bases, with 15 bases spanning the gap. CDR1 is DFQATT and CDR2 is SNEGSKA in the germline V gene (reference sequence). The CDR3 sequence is CSAREGSRGDGELFF. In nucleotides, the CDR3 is TGCAGTGCTAGAGAAGGGTCACGTGGCGACGGGGAGCTGTTTTTT.

In nucleotides, the CDR3 is TGCGCCAGCAGCTTGGGGCGCCTTGGACAGGGGCTTAGAGGTCCCGGGGAGCTGTTTTTT. Protein sequence: CASSLGRLGQGLRGPGELFF. The chain links TRBV5-1 to TRBJ2-2; 9 positions agree with TRBD1. After removal of 0 bases from V and 6 bases from J, the junction contained 18 bases not matched to a gene. The CDR3 contains 20 residues. Germline-derived CDR1 and CDR2 are SGHRS and YFSETQ.